The 11 T cell receptor beta chains reported below all come from one sample, sequenced in a study of Graves' ophthalmopathy and Graves' hyperthyroidism. Amplifying from RNA transcripts, the study obtained TCR beta CDR3 regions. Second-round multiplex PCR came after a first-round RT-PCR that employed HTBI primers. MiXCR, run by TCRdb on the multiplex PCR reads, gives a single entry per CDR3 protein. The sample holds about 740,000 distinct CDR3 sequences; approximately 40% are singletons and the top ten take roughly 46%. What was sequenced was peripheral blood. These receptors were collected from an adult man with Graves' ophthalmopathy.

V is TRBV7-9 and J is TRBJ1-6; 7 bases match TRBD1. V dropped 1 base and J dropped 5; count of bases not matched to a gene: 11. This CDR3 contains 18 residues. Per germline, CDR1 SEHNR and CDR2 FQNEAQ (reference sequence). The CDR3 sequence is CASSLGLQGDPNNSPLHF. The CDR3 nucleotides are TGTGCCAGCAGCTTAGGGCTTCAGGGGGATCCAAATAATTCACCCCTCCACTTT.

This clonotype was observed a handful of times. The CDR3 protein is CASSQDPAYQETQYF. The CDR3 coding sequence is TGTGCCAGCAGCCAAGATCCGGCGTACCAAGAGACCCAGTACTTC. V is TRBV7-9 and J is TRBJ2-5; D unresolved. Germline CDR1 is SEHNR and CDR2 is FQNEAQ (reference sequence). Trimming stripped 5 bases from V and 0 bases from J, with 13 bases between. The CDR3 runs to 15 residues.

The chain combines TRBV25-1 with TRBJ1-2; D gene uncertain. The CDR3 has 15 residues. Germline V CDR1 and CDR2: MGHDK, SYGVNS. Trimming pared 6 bases from V and 4 bases from J, leaving 18 bases between. The CDR3 nucleotides read TGTGCCAGCAGCCAAGATCGGCCGACGACCTATGGCTACACCTTC. This codes for CASSQDRPTTYGYTF.

In its sample, this clonotype was seen many times. This chain uses TRBV29-1 with TRBJ1-2; the D gene is possibly TRBD1 (6 bases). Germline-derived CDR1 and CDR2 are SQVTM and ANQGSEA. The CDR3 is 14 amino acids. Trimming took off 4 bases at V and 2 bases at J, with 14 bases between the two ends. The CDR3 loop reads CSVARTDKNYGYTF. The CDR3 DNA follows: TGCAGCGTTGCTCGGACAGACAAAAACTATGGCTACACCTTC.

This clonotype has more than one count but fewer than ten. The chain joins TRBV10-3 to TRBJ1-4; D might be TRBD1 (6 bases). The CDR3 runs 15 residues. V gave up 10 bases and J gave up 2 bases, with 17 bases separating them. Germline V gives CDR1 ENHRY, CDR2 SYGVKD. CDR3: CASSGRGRTNEKLFF. The CDR3 DNA follows: TGTGCCAGCAGCGGAAGGGGGAGGACTAATGAAAAACTGTTTTTT.

The chain joins TRBV20-1 to TRBJ2-7, with 7 bases matching TRBD2. Per germline, CDR1 DFQATT and CDR2 SNEGSKA (reference sequence). There are 12 residues in the CDR3. CDR3 bases: TGCAGCTCTAGCGGAGGACGGTACGAGCAGTACTTC. Protein: CSSSGGRYEQYF.

This clonotype was picked up one time. J is TRBJ2-7 and V is TRBV2; D possibly corresponds to TRBD2 (6 bases). In germline, CDR1 is SNHLY, CDR2 FYNNEI. Trimming shortened V by 9 bases and J by 4 bases, and 13 bases separated the two germline ends. CDR3 length equals 12 residues. CDR3 region: CARREGDYEQYF. The CDR3 nucleotides read TGTGCCAGGCGGGAAGGGGATTACGAGCAGTACTTC.

This clonotype was counted at least ten times. The rearrangement joins TRBV7-9 to TRBJ2-7; no reliable D call. V shed 1 base and J shed 2 bases, with 12 bases lying between them. CDR1 is SEHNR, CDR2 FQNEAQ, per germline (reference sequence). This CDR3 spans 15 amino acids. For the CDR3, the DNA is TGTGCCAGCAGCTTAGTGACGGATATGACCTACGAGCAGTACTTC. Translating gives CASSLVTDMTYEQYF.

This chain connects TRBV6-9 to TRBJ1-6; a possible D gene is TRBD1 (6 bases). V was clipped by 3 bases and J by 14 bases, with 17 bases between them. The CDR3 contains 14 residues. CDR1 is MNHGY and CDR2 is SVAAGI in the germline V gene. The CDR3 bases are TGTGCCAGCAGTTACCGCCAGGGGTTTTGGGCCCTCCACTTT. This encodes CASSYRQGFWALHF.

The V gene is TRBV11-1, the J gene TRBJ2-6; 8 bases fit TRBD1. Germline lookup yields CDR1 SGHAT and CDR2 FQDESV (reference sequence). V lost 5 bases and J lost 0; bases outside the gene matches: 6. The CDR3 length is 17 residues. The CDR3 DNA reads TGTGCCAGCAGCCGGCGACAGGGGAACTCTGGGGCCAACGTCCTGACTTTC. Translation gives CASSRRQGNSGANVLTF.

This clonotype occurred many times. The chain is built from TRBV5-6 and TRBJ1-2; no definite D call. Between the trimmed V and J ends, which lost 1 base and 5 bases, there was a span of 6 bases. The CDR3 covers 12 residues. From germline, CDR1 is SGHDT and CDR2 YYEEEE. Here the CDR3 reads CASSLTAYGYTF. The CDR3 DNA reads as TGTGCCAGCAGCTTGACAGCATATGGCTACACCTTC.